The 10 T cell receptor beta chains below all came from one sample that was sequenced in a study of identical twins. TCRdb independently ran MiXCR on the 5' RACE reads; one entry per CDR3 protein. The data hold about 330,000 distinct CDR3 sequences, with 9% to 15% observed a single time. The sample was also linked to a second study, of yellow fever vaccine responses in identical twins.

Sequencing was performed on CD8+ T cells sorted from blood. The receptors were gathered from a woman aged 18-35 years in good health.

This clonotype was counted a few times. The rearrangement joins TRBV29-1 to TRBJ2-3; 7 bases match TRBD1. There are 16 residues in the CDR3. From germline, CDR1 is SQVTM and CDR2 ANQGSEA. V dropped 7 bases and J dropped 2; count of bases not matched to a gene: 15. The DNA for the CDR3 is TGCAGCGCGTCGGGACAGCCATTTTTCTCCACAGATACGCAGTATTTT. Translated: CSASGQPFFSTDTQYF.

The V gene is TRBV3-1, the J gene TRBJ2-2, with 7 positions matching TRBD1. Per the germline V gene, CDR1 is LGHDT and CDR2 is YNNKEL (reference sequence). The V gene end was trimmed by 7 bases and the J gene end by 3 bases; junction bases not matched to a gene: 8. The CDR3 consists of 15 residues. The CDR3 here is CASTTGTEDTGELFF. Here the CDR3 DNA reads TGTGCCAGCACCACCGGGACAGAGGACACCGGGGAGCTGTTTTTT.

The J gene is TRBJ2-1, the V gene TRBV20-1; D possibly corresponds to TRBD2 (5 bases). V was trimmed by 1 base and J by 5 bases, leaving 24 bases between them. From germline, CDR1 is DFQATT and CDR2 SNEGSKA (reference sequence). The CDR3 spans 18 residues. In DNA, the CDR3 is TGCAGTGCTAGAGTTGGTGGAGGTGGCGGGCCGGGGAACAATGAGCAGTTCTTC. Encoded protein: CSARVGGGGGPGNNEQFF.

This clonotype was found many times. The V and J genes are TRBV11-2 and TRBJ2-5; 7 positions match TRBD1. V dropped 2 bases and J dropped 1; count of bases not matched to a gene: 7. The CDR3 runs to 16 residues. The germline gives CDR1 SGHAT, CDR2 FQNNGV. The CDR3 is CASSLWDGTAQETQYF. CDR3 nucleotides: TGTGCCAGCAGCTTATGGGACGGGACAGCCCAAGAGACCCAGTACTTC.

This chain joins TRBV5-1 and TRBJ2-5; D is ambiguous. The CDR3 length is 14 residues. V lost 1 base and J 1 base, leaving 8 bases between the germline ends. Germline V gene data show CDR1 as SGHRS and CDR2 as YFSETQ. The CDR3 coding sequence is TGCGCCAGCAGCTTGCTACCAGTCCAAGAGACCCAGTACTTC. Translation: CASSLLPVQETQYF.

The rearrangement joins TRBV13 to TRBJ2-1; weak D call: TRBD1 (5 bases). Germline loops: CDR1 PRHDT, CDR2 FYEKMQ (reference sequence). This CDR3 comprises 13 residues. V was clipped by 5 bases and J by 7 bases, with 12 bases between them. In DNA form, the CDR3 reads TGTGCCAGCAGCACCACGACAGAGAATGAGCAGTTCTTC. Its translation is CASSTTTENEQFF.

This clonotype occurred many times. This chain links TRBV4-2 with TRBJ2-1; no clear D. The ends were cut back, 6 bases at V and 4 bases at J, with 13 bases in the middle. The CDR3 is 14 amino acids. Germline CDR1 LGHNA, CDR2 YNFKEQ. The CDR3 region has the DNA TGTGCCAGCAGTCTACAAAACAGTTACAATGAGCAGTTCTTC. Amino acids: CASSLQNSYNEQFF.

This clonotype has a count of ten or more. The J gene is TRBJ1-5, the V gene TRBV4-2; D is possibly TRBD1 (5 bases). Germline V gene sequence: CDR1 LGHNA, CDR2 YNFKEQ. Trimming pared 2 bases from V and 0 bases from J, leaving 20 bases between. The CDR3 extends over 19 amino acids. The CDR3 loop is CASSQSYPTVRYSNQPQHF. Written as DNA, the CDR3 is TGTGCCAGCAGCCAATCCTACCCGACAGTAAGATATAGCAATCAGCCCCAGCATTTT.

As concerns this clonotype: A much larger clone differs by one base, so this may be a read error. The gene calls are TRBV6-5 and TRBJ1-4, with unresolved D. The V end lost 2 bases, the J end lost 6 bases, and 1 base lay between the germline ends. The CDR3 is 11 residues long. Germline CDR1 is MNHEY and CDR2 is SVGAGI. In DNA, the CDR3 is TGTGCCAGCAGTTACGATGAAAAACTGTTTTTT. Translated: CASSYDEKLFF.

This clonotype has a handful of counts. The rearrangement links TRBV28 to TRBJ2-3; D unclear. The germline CDR1 and CDR2 sequences are MDHEN and SYDVKM. The CDR3 has 12 residues. Trimming left V 7 bases short and J 2 bases short, with 7 bases between. In DNA, the CDR3 is TGTGCCAGCACTCCTGACACAGATACGCAGTATTTT. The encoded protein is CASTPDTDTQYF.